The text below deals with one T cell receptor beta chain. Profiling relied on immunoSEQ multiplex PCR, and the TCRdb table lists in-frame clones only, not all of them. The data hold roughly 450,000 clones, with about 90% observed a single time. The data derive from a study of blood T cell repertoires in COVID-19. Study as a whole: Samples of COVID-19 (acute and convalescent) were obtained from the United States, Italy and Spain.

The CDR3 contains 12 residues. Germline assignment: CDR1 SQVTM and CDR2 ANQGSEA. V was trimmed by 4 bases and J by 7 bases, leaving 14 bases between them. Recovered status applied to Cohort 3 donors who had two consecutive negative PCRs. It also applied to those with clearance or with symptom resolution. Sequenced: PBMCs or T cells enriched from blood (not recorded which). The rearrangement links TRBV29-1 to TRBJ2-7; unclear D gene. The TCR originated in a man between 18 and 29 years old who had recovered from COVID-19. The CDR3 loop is CSVGGVNGEQYF. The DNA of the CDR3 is TGCAGCGTTGGAGGAGTAAATGGAGAGCAGTACTTC.